The rows below give T cell receptor beta chains drawn from one sample of a study of low-dose radiotherapy and immunotherapy resistance in tumors. MiXCR, applied by TCRdb to the reads, yields one record per CDR3 protein. The sample comprises 100,000 or so distinct CDR3 sequences, less than 25% of which are singletons, and roughly 4.3% rests with the top ten. The specimen comprised PBMCs, sampled after low-dose radiotherapy plus immunotherapy. These receptors originate from a male donor with prostate cancer. CDR3s include the opening cysteine and the closing phenylalanine or tryptophan. D genes are given only for firm matches. Some rows mark clone size as missing; the rest say once, few, many or name a class of expanded clone.

NA,TRBJ1-3,TRBV10-1,many,TGCGCCAGCAGTGCCGATCCTGGAAACACCATATATTTT,CASSADPGNTIYF
NA,TRBJ2-1,TRBV5-1,medium-sized,TGCGCCAGCGGTGAAGGGCCGAACAATGAGCAGTTCTTC,CASGEGPNNEQFF
NA,TRBJ2-7,TRBV2,many,TGTGCCAGCAGCTCCCGCACGGGGGACTACGAGCAGTACTTC,CASSSRTGDYEQYF
TRBD2,TRBJ2-7,TRBV24-1,NA,TGTGCCACCAGTAGCGGGATCCCCAACGAGCAGTACTTC,CATSSGIPNEQYF
NA,TRBJ2-1,TRBV12-3/TRBV12-4,many,TGTGCCAGCAGTCAGACGCGTCGGCAGTTCTTC,CASSQTRRQFF
NA,TRBJ2-5,TRBV30,many,TGTGCCTGGAGTATTTGGAGACAAGAGACCCAGTACTTC,CAWSIWRQETQYF
NA,TRBJ2-1,TRBV19,many,TGTGCCAGTTACCCCCTTGGAGGGTCCCACAACTACAGCTCCTACAATGAGCAGTTCTTC,CASYPLGGSHNYSSYNEQFF
TRBD1,TRBJ1-6,TRBV5-1,many,TGCGCCAGCAGCTTGGAGGGGGCCCGTTCACCCCTCCACTTT,CASSLEGARSPLHF
NA,TRBJ1-5,TRBV6-1,few,TGTGCCAGCAGTGAGTCACGGGGGGGGGGTAGCAATCAGCCCCAGCATTTT,CASSESRGGGSNQPQHF
NA,TRBJ2-7,TRBV5-6,many,TGTGCCAGCACTTGGGGCAGCCGCCCCTACGAGCAGTACTTC,CASTWGSRPYEQYF
NA,TRBJ2-1,TRBV11-2,NA,TGTGCCAGCAGCTTAGTTAGGGGAGGCGTTGAGCAGTTCTTC,CASSLVRGGVEQFF
NA,TRBJ2-2,TRBV29-1,medium-sized,TGCAGCGTTGAAGGCCCAGACACCGGGGAGCTGTTTTTT,CSVEGPDTGELFF
NA,TRBJ2-1,TRBV5-5,many,TGTGCCAGCATCCACAGGGCAACCGGGACGAATATTGGGGATGAGCAGTTCTTC,CASIHRATGTNIGDEQFF
TRBD2,TRBJ2-1,TRBV2,once,TGTGCCAGCAGTGATGCTGGAGGGACTAGCGGGGGAGCAACCAATGAGCAGTTCTTC,CASSDAGGTSGGATNEQFF
TRBD2,TRBJ2-1,TRBV14,many,TGTGCCAGCAGCCTTGGGACTAGCGGGGGCAATGAGCAGTTCTTC,CASSLGTSGGNEQFF
TRBD1,TRBJ2-1,TRBV2,many,TGTGCCAGCGTGGACAGGGAAAATGAGCAGTTCTTC,CASVDRENEQFF
NA,TRBJ2-3,TRBV11-3,many,TGTGCCAGCAGCTCCCGGGACACAAGCACAGATACGCAGTATTTT,CASSSRDTSTDTQYF
NA,TRBJ2-3,TRBV20-1,many,TGCAGTGCCGGGCCTAGCGCAGATACGCAGTATTTT,CSAGPSADTQYF
NA,TRBJ2-2,TRBV3-1,once,TGTGCCAGCCGCCCCCGAGACAGGACACAAGGGGACGGGGAGCTGTTTTTT,CASRPRDRTQGDGELFF
TRBD1,TRBJ2-3,TRBV9,few,TGTGCCAGCAGCGTTCCCGGGACAGTTGCAGATACGCAGTATTTT,CASSVPGTVADTQYF
TRBD1,TRBJ1-1,TRBV7-6,once,TGTGCCTGCAGCGGTCGGACAGGGAGAGTAGCTTTCTTT,CACSGRTGRVAFF
NA,TRBJ2-5,TRBV2,many,TGTGCCACCTTAGGGCAAGAGACCCAGTACTTC,CATLGQETQYF
TRBD2,TRBJ2-5,TRBV5-6,many,TGTGCCAGCAGCTTCGGGGGAGGGGAGACCCAGTACTTC,CASSFGGGETQYF
TRBD2,TRBJ2-5,TRBV4-1,NA,TGCGCCAGCAGCCCAACGGGGGGTAACCAAGAGACCCAGTACTTC,CASSPTGGNQETQYF
TRBD2,TRBJ2-3,TRBV28,few,TGTGCCAGCAGTTTCCCTAGCGGGAACAGCACAGATACGCAGTATTTT,CASSFPSGNSTDTQYF
NA,TRBJ2-1,TRBV5-1,NA,TGCGCCAGCAGGTACGATTACTACGATGAGCAGTTCTTC,CASRYDYYDEQFF
NA,TRBJ1-2,TRBV14,many,TGTGCCAGCAGCCAAGGCCTAACTAACTATGGCTACACCTTC,CASSQGLTNYGYTF
NA,TRBJ2-7,TRBV7-9,NA,TGTGCCAGCAGCCCCCACGGTGACTACGAGCAGTACTTC,CASSPHGDYEQYF
TRBD2,TRBJ2-3,TRBV4-3,NA,TGCGCCAGCAGCCAAGATTGGACTAGCGGGGTGGATACGCAGTATTTT,CASSQDWTSGVDTQYF
NA,TRBJ2-3,TRBV29-1,many,TGCAGCGTTGACTCAAGCACAGATACGCAGTATTTT,CSVDSSTDTQYF
NA,TRBJ1-5,TRBV7-2,many,TGTGCCAGCAGCCGTCCTGGCGGTCAAAATCAGCCCCAGCATTTT,CASSRPGGQNQPQHF
NA,TRBJ2-3,TRBV7-9,many,TGTGCCAGCAGCTTAGTGGAATCAGATACGCAGTATTTT,CASSLVESDTQYF